The sequence of this T cell receptor (beta chain) was determined in a study of T-cell reconstitution after alpha-beta-depleted transplantation in children. Points from the study as a whole: Surviving recipient cells, namely T cells and thymic progenitors, were the source of high day-60 TCRbeta diversity in some patients. Several hundred rapidly expanded clones from non-depleted graft cells reportedly supplied alpha-beta T cells about two months post-transplant. A year post-transplant, T-cell counts and diversity derived mostly from newly produced T cells.

CDR1 is KGHDR and CDR2 is SFDVKD in the germline V gene. Trimming stripped 7 bases from V and 3 bases from J, with 12 bases between. The CDR3 is 13 residues long. About this clonotype itself: Its cognate antigen is unknown. The missing conserved phenylalanine or tryptophan at the end of this CDR3 makes a read error likely.

The library targeted TCRbeta and was prepared with unique molecular identifiers. TCRdb re-analysed the PCR reads in MiXCR, keeping a single row per CDR3 protein. This sample yields around 130,000 distinct CDR3 sequences, of which roughly 9.7% are seen a single time; under 30% belongs to the top ten. The sequence was collected from a girl less than two years old who had a stem cell transplant for combined immunodeficiency, so the T cells may come from the graft donor. Here the sequenced sample was PBMCs, mostly from graft donor cells, taken 180 days after TCRalphabeta/CD19-depleted stem cell transplant. The chain uses TRBV24-1 and TRBJ2-7; no clear D gene. The CDR3 nucleotides are TGTGCCACCAGCGACGACAAGAACTACGAGCAGTACTCC. Protein product: CATSDDKNYEQYS.